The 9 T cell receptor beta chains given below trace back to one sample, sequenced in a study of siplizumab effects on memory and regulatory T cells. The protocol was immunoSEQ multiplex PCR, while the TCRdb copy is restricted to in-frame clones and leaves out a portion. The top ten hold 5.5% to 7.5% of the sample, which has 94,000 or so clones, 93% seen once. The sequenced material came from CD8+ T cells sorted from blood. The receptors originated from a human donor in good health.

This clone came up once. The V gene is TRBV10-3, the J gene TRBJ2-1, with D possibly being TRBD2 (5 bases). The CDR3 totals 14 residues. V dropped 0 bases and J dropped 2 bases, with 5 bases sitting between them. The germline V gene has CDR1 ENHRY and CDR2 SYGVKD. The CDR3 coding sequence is TGTGCCATCAGTGAGTCGACTACCTACAATGAGCAGTTCTTC. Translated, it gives CAISESTTYNEQFF.

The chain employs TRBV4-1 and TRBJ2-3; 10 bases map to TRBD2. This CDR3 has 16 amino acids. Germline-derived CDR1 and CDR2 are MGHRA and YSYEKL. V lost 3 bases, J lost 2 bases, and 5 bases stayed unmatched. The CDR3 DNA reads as TGCGCCAGCAGCCACTCTAGCGGGGGTTACACAGATACGCAGTATTTT. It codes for CASSHSSGGYTDTQYF.

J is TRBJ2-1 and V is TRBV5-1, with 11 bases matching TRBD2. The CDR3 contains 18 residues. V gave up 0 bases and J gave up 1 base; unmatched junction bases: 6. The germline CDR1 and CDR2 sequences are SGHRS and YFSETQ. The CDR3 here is CASSLASGGIFSYNEQFF. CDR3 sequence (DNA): TGCGCCAGCAGCTTGGCTAGCGGGGGGATTTTTTCCTACAATGAGCAGTTCTTC. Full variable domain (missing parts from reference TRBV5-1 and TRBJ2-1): KAGVTQTPRYLIKTRGQQVTLSCSPISGHRSVSWYQQTPGQGLQFLFEYFSETQRNKGNFPGRFSGRQFSNSRSEMNVSTLELGDSALYLCASSLASGGIFSYNEQFFGPGTRLTVL.

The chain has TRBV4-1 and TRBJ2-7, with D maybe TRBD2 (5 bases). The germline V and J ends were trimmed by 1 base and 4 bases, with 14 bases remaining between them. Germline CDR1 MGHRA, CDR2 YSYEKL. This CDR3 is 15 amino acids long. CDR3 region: CASSQVERTPYEQYF. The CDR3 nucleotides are TGCGCCAGCAGCCAAGTCGAACGGACTCCTTACGAGCAGTACTTC.

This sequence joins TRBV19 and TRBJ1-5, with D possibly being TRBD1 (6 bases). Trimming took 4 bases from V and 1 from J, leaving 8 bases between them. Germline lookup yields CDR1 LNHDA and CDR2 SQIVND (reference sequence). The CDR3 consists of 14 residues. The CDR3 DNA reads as TGTGCCAGTAGTACCACAGGGAGCAATCAGCCCCAGCATTTT. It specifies CASSTTGSNQPQHF.

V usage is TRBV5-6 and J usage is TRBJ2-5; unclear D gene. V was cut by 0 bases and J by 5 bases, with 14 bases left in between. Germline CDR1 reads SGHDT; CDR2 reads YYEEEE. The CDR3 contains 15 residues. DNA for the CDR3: TGTGCCAGCAGCTTGGGAGAAGGACCGAGGGAGACCCAGTACTTC. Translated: CASSLGEGPRETQYF.

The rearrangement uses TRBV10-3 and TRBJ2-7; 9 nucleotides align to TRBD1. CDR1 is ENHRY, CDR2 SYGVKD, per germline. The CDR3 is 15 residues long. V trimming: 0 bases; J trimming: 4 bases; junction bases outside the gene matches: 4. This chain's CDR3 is CAISESMGQGYEQYF. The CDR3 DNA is TGTGCCATCAGTGAGTCTATGGGACAGGGATACGAGCAGTACTTC.

The CDR3 region is CAWNRGYEQYF. In nucleotides, the CDR3 is TGTGCCTGGAATCGGGGCTACGAGCAGTACTTC. The chain is built from TRBV30 and TRBJ2-7; D possibly corresponds to TRBD2 (5 bases). V lost 4 bases to trimming and J lost 3 bases, with 7 bases between them. CDR1 GTSNPN and CDR2 SVGIG come from the germline V gene (reference sequence). This CDR3 spans 11 amino acids.

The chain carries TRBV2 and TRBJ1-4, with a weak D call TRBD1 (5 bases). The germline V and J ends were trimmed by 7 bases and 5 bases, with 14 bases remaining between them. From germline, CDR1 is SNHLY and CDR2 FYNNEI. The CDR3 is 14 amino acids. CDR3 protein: CASNPGPQNEKLFF. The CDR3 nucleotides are TGTGCCAGCAATCCAGGGCCTCAAAATGAAAAACTGTTTTTT.